The 25 T cell receptor beta chains below come from one sample, sequenced in a study of blood T cell repertoires in COVID-19. Profiling relied on immunoSEQ multiplex PCR, and the TCRdb table lists in-frame clones only, not all of them. This sample yields about 29,000 clones, of which about 89% are seen a single time; 9.9% belongs to the top ten. Sample: peripheral blood. These receptors came from a human donor in a cohort sampled during active COVID-19.

The genes are TRBV19 and TRBJ2-3; TRBD2 agrees at 9 bases. The CDR3 length is 15 residues. After removal of 7 bases from V and 2 bases from J, the junction contained 7 bases not matched to a gene. CDR1 and CDR2 (germline): LNHDA, SQIVND (reference sequence). For the CDR3, the DNA is TGTGCCAGTAATTATCTAGCGGGGAACACAGATACGCAGTATTTT. Amino acid sequence: CASNYLAGNTDTQYF.

V gene TRBV24-1 combines with J gene TRBJ1-2; the match to TRBD1 covers 7 bases. From germline, CDR1 is KGHDR and CDR2 SFDVKD. V was pared by 4 bases and J by 4 bases, with 5 bases of the junction left unmatched. The CDR3 length is 14 residues. The DNA of the CDR3 is TGTGCCACCAGTGACACGGACAGGCTCTATGGCTACACCTTC. Protein product: CATSDTDRLYGYTF.

This chain connects TRBV29-1 to TRBJ2-4; 7 positions agree with TRBD1. Looked up from germline, CDR1 is SQVTM and CDR2 is ANQGSEA. This CDR3 contains 10 residues. The junction had 0 bases not matched to a gene; V was cut back by 4 bases and J by 9 bases. The DNA of the CDR3 is TGCAGCGTTGGACAGGGCATTCAGTACTTC. Protein product: CSVGQGIQYF.

In this sample, this clone turned up a few times. The chain couples TRBV2 to TRBJ1-4; 8 nucleotides align to TRBD1. The V segment lost 7 bases and the J segment 5 bases; nucleotides outside the gene matches: 3. CDR3 size: 13 residues. CDR1 is SNHLY and CDR2 is FYNNEI in the germline V gene. The CDR3 coding sequence is TGTGCCAGCAAAACAGGGGGGAATGAAAAACTGTTTTTT. It translates to CASKTGGNEKLFF.

The chain joins TRBV9 to TRBJ1-1; D might be TRBD1 (5 bases). The CDR3 has 13 amino acids. V shed 3 bases and J shed 7 bases, with 13 bases lying between them. Germline CDR1 and CDR2: SGDLS and YYNGEE. The CDR3 loop is CASSDLPDSEAFF. CDR3 bases: TGTGCCAGCAGCGACTTACCCGACAGTGAAGCTTTCTTT.

The chain joins TRBV28 to TRBJ2-7; 8 positions agree with TRBD1. The CDR3 extends over 14 amino acids. Unmatched junction bases numbered 7, after V lost 6 bases and J lost 3 bases. Germline V gene lookup returns CDR1 MDHEN and CDR2 SYDVKM. CDR3 sequence reads: CASSLDRGIYEQYF. The CDR3 bases are TGTGCCAGCAGCCTAGACAGGGGTATCTACGAGCAGTACTTC.

The chain is built from TRBV5-1 and TRBJ2-5; TRBD1 matches 7 bases. This CDR3 has 15 amino acids. The germline V gene encodes CDR1 SGHRS and CDR2 YFSETQ. With V trimmed by 2 bases and J by 3 bases, 7 bases remained unmatched. The CDR3 DNA sequence: TGCGCCAGCAGCTTTACAGGGGACCCCGAAGAGACCCAGTACTTC. It translates to CASSFTGDPEETQYF.

V gene TRBV3-1 (or the pseudogene TRBV3-2) combines with J gene TRBJ1-4; D possibly corresponds to TRBD1 (6 bases). The ends were cut back, 3 bases at V and 2 bases at J, with 16 bases in the middle. The CDR3 is 17 residues long. Germline CDR1 reads LGHDT; CDR2 reads YNNKEL (reference sequence). This CDR3 is CASSHSSPGATNEKLFF. CDR3 nucleotides: TGTGCCAGCAGCCATTCGTCCCCAGGGGCCACTAATGAAAAACTGTTTTTT.

The chain carries TRBV15 and TRBJ1-5, with a possible D match to TRBD1 (6 bases). Germline loops: CDR1 LNHNV, CDR2 YYDKDF (reference sequence). The CDR3 is 17 residues long. The ends were cut back, 1 base at V and 1 base at J, with 14 bases in the middle. This CDR3 is CATSRGGGGQSNQPQHF. The CDR3 DNA sequence: TGTGCCACCAGCAGAGGAGGCGGGGGGCAGAGCAATCAGCCCCAGCATTTT.

The gene calls are TRBV4-3 and TRBJ2-5; 9 bases are shared with TRBD1. The CDR3 loop spans 16 amino acids. The V and J ends lost 4 bases and 3 bases, in that order; junction bases with no gene match: 9. Germline V gives CDR1 LGHNA, CDR2 YSLEER. CDR3 in DNA: TGCGCCAGCAGCCCCAACGGACAGGGGAGGGAAGAGACCCAGTACTTC. It is translated as CASSPNGQGREETQYF.

The V gene is TRBV5-8, the J gene TRBJ2-3; the D gene is possibly TRBD2 (6 bases). CDR3 length equals 16 residues. V lost 5 bases and J 0 bases, leaving 16 bases between the germline ends. CDR1 SGHTS and CDR2 YDEGEE come from the germline V gene. The CDR3 nucleotides read TGTGCCAGCAGAATTAGACTAGGAGGGAGCACAGATACGCAGTATTTT. Its protein is CASRIRLGGSTDTQYF.

This chain connects TRBV10-3 to TRBJ1-1; D remains unclear. There are 14 residues in the CDR3. V was pared by 7 bases and J by 7 bases, with 19 bases between. Germline CDR1 is ENHRY and CDR2 is SYGVKD. CDR3 protein: CAIKGNPGLSEAFF. The CDR3 nucleotides are TGTGCCATCAAAGGGAACCCGGGGTTGAGTGAAGCTTTCTTT.

This chain joins TRBV5-4 and TRBJ2-2; D ambiguous. Germline-derived CDR1 and CDR2 are SGHNT and YYREEE (reference sequence). The CDR3 extends over 12 amino acids. V dropped 4 bases and J dropped 6 bases, with 7 bases sitting between them. The CDR3 region is CASSPVAGELFF. CDR3 coding DNA: TGTGCCAGCAGCCCGGTGGCCGGGGAGCTGTTTTTT. Looking up the rest from reference TRBV5-4 and TRBJ2-2 gives the full variable domain: ETGVTQSPTHLIKTRGQQVTLRCSSQSGHNTVSWYQQALGQGPQFIFQYYREEENGRGNFPPRFSGLQFPNYSSELNVNALELDDSALYLCASSPVAGELFFGEGSRLTVL.

This clone appeared a single time. V is TRBV4-2 and J is TRBJ2-5, with 12 bases lining up with TRBD2. The CDR3 runs 19 residues. CDR1 is LGHNA, CDR2 YNFKEQ, per germline. V shed 0 bases and J 5 bases; nucleotides not matched to a gene: 13. The CDR3 nucleotides read TGTGCCAGCAGCCAAGATCTTGGCCTAGCGGGGGGGCAGTGGGAGACCCAGTACTTC. This codes for CASSQDLGLAGGQWETQYF.

This clone was detected a few times. The genes are TRBV5-6 and TRBJ1-1; D remains unclear. CDR3 length: 13 residues. Germline assignment: CDR1 SGHDT and CDR2 YYEEEE. V was shortened by 0 bases and J by 6 bases, with 9 bases between the two germline ends. Here the CDR3 reads CASSLGELSEAFF. The CDR3 DNA is TGTGCCAGCAGCTTGGGCGAACTATCTGAAGCTTTCTTT.

This sequence joins TRBV7-2 and TRBJ1-6, with 8 bases lining up with TRBD1. CDR1 SGHTA and CDR2 FQGNSA come from the germline V gene. This CDR3 is built from 13 residues. The V segment lost 1 base and the J segment 11 bases; nucleotides outside the gene matches: 1. The CDR3 region is CASSLGTGPPLHF. For the CDR3, the DNA is TGTGCCAGCAGCTTAGGGACAGGGCCACCCCTCCACTTT.

J is TRBJ1-2 and V is TRBV12-3 or TRBV12-4, with D perhaps matching TRBD1 (5 bases). CDR3 length: 13 amino acids. Trimming left V 5 bases short and J 7 bases short, with 14 bases between. The CDR3 here is CASSLGGFRGYTF. CDR3 DNA sequence: TGTGCCAGCAGTCTGGGGGGATTCCGTGGCTACACCTTC.

The V call is TRBV7-2, the J call TRBJ1-2; 9 bases agree with TRBD1. The J segment lost 1 base and the V segment lost 6 bases, leaving 3 bases of the junction unmatched. This CDR3 spans 14 amino acids. Germline values: CDR1 SGHTA, CDR2 FQGNSA. CDR3 amino acids: CASRKDRGNYGYTF. CDR3 nucleotide sequence: TGTGCCAGCAGAAAGGACAGGGGTAACTATGGCTACACCTTC.

V usage is TRBV10-3 and J usage is TRBJ2-1, with 8 nucleotides matching TRBD2. The CDR3 loop spans 16 amino acids. V lost 3 bases and J lost 6; bases outside the gene matches: 10. Germline V gene data show CDR1 as ENHRY and CDR2 as SYGVKD. The CDR3 reads CAISEAASGGSNEQFF. As DNA, the CDR3 is TGTGCCATCAGTGAAGCGGCCAGCGGGGGTTCCAATGAGCAGTTCTTC.

This chain links TRBV29-1 with TRBJ1-5; 9 positions match TRBD1. CDR1 and CDR2 (germline): SQVTM, ANQGSEA. This CDR3 has 14 amino acids. V shed 7 bases and J 1 base; nucleotides not matched to a gene: 5. The CDR3 sequence: CSAAQGASNQPQHF. In DNA, the CDR3 is TGCAGCGCCGCACAGGGGGCAAGCAATCAGCCCCAGCATTTT.

This chain uses TRBV27 with TRBJ2-5; D is possibly TRBD2 (5 bases). V gave up 7 bases and J gave up 0 bases, with 12 bases separating them. CDR1 and CDR2 from the germline V gene are MNHEY and SMNVEV (reference sequence). The CDR3 is made up of 14 amino acids. The CDR3 DNA sequence: TGTGCCAGCATGGGGAGAGCGTACCAAGAGACCCAGTACTTC. Its protein is CASMGRAYQETQYF.

The chain uses TRBV19 and TRBJ1-1; no firm D call. V was pared by 3 bases and J by 5 bases, with 13 bases between. Germline V CDR1 and CDR2: LNHDA, SQIVND (reference sequence). The CDR3 is made up of 14 amino acids. The CDR3 reads CASSMNMVGTEAFF. In DNA, the CDR3 is TGTGCCAGTAGTATGAATATGGTCGGGACTGAAGCTTTCTTT.

The chain uses TRBV7-3 and TRBJ2-1, with 10 bases that match TRBD2. The junction had 2 bases not matched to a gene; V was cut back by 0 bases and J by 0 bases. The germline V gene encodes CDR1 SGHTA and CDR2 FQGTGA. The CDR3 contains 17 residues. The CDR3, as DNA: TGTGCCAGCAGCTTAACTAGCGGGGGGCCCTCCTACAATGAGCAGTTCTTC. It is translated as CASSLTSGGPSYNEQFF.

The chain employs TRBV7-6 and TRBJ2-5; TRBD2 matches at 13 bases. The germline V gene has CDR1 SGHVS and CDR2 FNYEAQ. The CDR3 sequence is 16 residues long. Trimming cost V 5 bases and J 4 bases; bases outside gene matches: 7. The chain's CDR3 is CASSGSGTSGAETQYF. The DNA for the CDR3 is TGTGCCAGCAGCGGATCCGGGACTAGCGGGGCAGAGACCCAGTACTTC.

This chain connects TRBV5-1 to TRBJ2-5; D gene unclear. The germline V gene has CDR1 SGHRS and CDR2 YFSETQ. The V gene lost 4 bases and the J gene lost 1 base, with 8 bases spanning the gap. The CDR3 contains 13 residues. The CDR3 spells CASSPGLQETQYF. The CDR3 region has the DNA TGCGCCAGCAGCCCGGGTCTCCAAGAGACCCAGTACTTC.